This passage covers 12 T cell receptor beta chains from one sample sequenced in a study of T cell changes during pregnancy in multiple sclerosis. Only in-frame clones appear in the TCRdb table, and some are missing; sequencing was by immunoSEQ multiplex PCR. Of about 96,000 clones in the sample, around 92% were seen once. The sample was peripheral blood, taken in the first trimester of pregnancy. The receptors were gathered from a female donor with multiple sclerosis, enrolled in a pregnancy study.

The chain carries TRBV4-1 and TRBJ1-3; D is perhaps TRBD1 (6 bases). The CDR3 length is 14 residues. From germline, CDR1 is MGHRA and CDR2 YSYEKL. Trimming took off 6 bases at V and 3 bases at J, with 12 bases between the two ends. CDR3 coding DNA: TGCGCCAGCAGTCAGGGGTCTTTTGGAAACACCATATATTTT. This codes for CASSQGSFGNTIYF.

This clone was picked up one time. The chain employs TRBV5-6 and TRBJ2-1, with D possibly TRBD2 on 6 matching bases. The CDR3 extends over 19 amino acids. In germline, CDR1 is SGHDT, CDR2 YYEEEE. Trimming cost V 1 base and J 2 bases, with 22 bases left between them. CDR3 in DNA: TGTGCCAGCAGCTTGTCCCCCCGGCGGGACCCCGCCCCCTACAATGAGCAGTTCTTC. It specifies CASSLSPRRDPAPYNEQFF.

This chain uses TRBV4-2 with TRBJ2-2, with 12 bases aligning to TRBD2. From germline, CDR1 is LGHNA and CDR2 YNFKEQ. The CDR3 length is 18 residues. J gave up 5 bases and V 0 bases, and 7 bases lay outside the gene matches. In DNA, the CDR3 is TGTGCCAGCAGCCAAGAAAAACTAGCGGGAGGAGTTACCGGGGAGCTGTTTTTT. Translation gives CASSQEKLAGGVTGELFF.

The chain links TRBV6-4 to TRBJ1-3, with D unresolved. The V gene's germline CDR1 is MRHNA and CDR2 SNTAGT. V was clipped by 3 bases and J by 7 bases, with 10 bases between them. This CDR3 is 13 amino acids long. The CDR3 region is CASSEGGPNTIYF. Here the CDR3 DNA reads TGTGCCAGCAGTGAAGGAGGGCCCAACACCATATATTTT.

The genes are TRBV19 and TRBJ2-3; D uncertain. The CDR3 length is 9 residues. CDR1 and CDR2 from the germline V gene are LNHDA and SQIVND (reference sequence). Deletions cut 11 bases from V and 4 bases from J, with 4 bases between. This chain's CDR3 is CAPADTQYF. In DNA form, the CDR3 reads TGTGCCCCCGCAGATACGCAGTATTTT.

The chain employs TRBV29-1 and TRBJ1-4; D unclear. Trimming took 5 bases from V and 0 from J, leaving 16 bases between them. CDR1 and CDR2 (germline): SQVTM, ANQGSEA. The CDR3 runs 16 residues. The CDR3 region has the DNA TGCAGCGTTCCCGAAGACCTCGGAGCAACTAATGAAAAACTGTTTTTT. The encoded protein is CSVPEDLGATNEKLFF.

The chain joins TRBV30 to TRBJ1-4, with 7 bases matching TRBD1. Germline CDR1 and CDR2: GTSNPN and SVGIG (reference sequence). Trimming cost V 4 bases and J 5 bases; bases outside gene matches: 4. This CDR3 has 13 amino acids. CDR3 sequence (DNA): TGTGCCTGGACTGGGACAGCGAATGAAAAACTGTTTTTT. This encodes CAWTGTANEKLFF.

In nucleotides, the CDR3 is TGTGCCAGCAGTGACAACCAAGAGACCCAGTACTTC. This translates into CASSDNQETQYF. The genes are TRBV28 and TRBJ2-5; D remains unclear. The germline V gene encodes CDR1 MDHEN and CDR2 SYDVKM. The CDR3 runs to 12 residues. Trimming pared 5 bases from V and 0 bases from J, leaving 4 bases between.

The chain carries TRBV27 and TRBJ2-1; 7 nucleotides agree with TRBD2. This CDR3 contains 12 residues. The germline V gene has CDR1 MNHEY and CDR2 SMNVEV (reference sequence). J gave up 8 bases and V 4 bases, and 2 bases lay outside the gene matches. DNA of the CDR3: TGTGCCAGCAGTTACAGCGGGGATGAGCAGTTCTTC. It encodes CASSYSGDEQFF.

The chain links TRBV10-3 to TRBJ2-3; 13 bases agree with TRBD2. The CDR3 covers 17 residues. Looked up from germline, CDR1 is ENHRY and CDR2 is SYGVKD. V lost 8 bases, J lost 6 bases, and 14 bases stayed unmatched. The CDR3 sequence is CAIGQGKGTSGKDTQYF. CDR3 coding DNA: TGTGCCATCGGACAGGGCAAGGGGACTAGCGGGAAGGATACGCAGTATTTT.

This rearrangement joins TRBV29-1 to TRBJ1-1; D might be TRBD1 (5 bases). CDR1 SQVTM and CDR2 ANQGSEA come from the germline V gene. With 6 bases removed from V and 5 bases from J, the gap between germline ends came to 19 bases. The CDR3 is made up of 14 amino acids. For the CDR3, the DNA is TGCAGCGTCCGAGGGCTCAGGGAGGGAACTGAAGCTTTCTTT. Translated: CSVRGLREGTEAFF. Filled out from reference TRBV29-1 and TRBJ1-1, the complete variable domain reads SAVISQKPSRDICQRGTSLTIQCQVDSQVTMMFWYRQQPGQSLTLIATANQGSEATYESGFVIDKFPISRPNLTFSTLTVSNMSPEDSSIYLCSVRGLREGTEAFFGQGTRLTVV.

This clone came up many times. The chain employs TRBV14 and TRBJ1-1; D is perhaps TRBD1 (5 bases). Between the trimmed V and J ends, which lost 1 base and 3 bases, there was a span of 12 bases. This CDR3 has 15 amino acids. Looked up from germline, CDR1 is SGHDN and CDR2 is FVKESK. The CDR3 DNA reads TGTGCCAGCAGCCAAGTACAAGGGGTGTACACTGAAGCTTTCTTT. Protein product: CASSQVQGVYTEAFF. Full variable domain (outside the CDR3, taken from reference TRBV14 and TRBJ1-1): EAGVTQFPSHSVIEKGQTVTLRCDPISGHDNLYWYRRVMGKEIKFLLHFVKESKQDESGMPNNRFLAERTGGTYSTLKVQPAELEDSGVYFCASSQVQGVYTEAFFGQGTRLTVV.